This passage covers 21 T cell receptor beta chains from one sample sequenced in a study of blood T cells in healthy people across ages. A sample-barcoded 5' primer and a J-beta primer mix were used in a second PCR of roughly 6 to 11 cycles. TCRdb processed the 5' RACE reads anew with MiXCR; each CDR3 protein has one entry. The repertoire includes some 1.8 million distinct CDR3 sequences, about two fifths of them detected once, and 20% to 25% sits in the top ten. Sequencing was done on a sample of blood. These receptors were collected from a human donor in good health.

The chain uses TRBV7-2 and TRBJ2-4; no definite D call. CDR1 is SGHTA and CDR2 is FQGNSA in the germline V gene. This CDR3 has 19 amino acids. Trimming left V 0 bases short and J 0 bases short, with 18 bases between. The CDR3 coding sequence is TGTGCCAGCAGCTTAGCGCTCTCGCGAGGAAATCTAGCCAAAAACATTCAGTACTTC. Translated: CASSLALSRGNLAKNIQYF.

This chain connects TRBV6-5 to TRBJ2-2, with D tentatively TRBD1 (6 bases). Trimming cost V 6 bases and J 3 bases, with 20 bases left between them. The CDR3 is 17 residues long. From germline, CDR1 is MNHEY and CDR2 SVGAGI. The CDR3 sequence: CASSLFGQIADTGELFF. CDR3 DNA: TGTGCCAGCAGCTTATTCGGACAGATTGCGGACACCGGGGAGCTGTTTTTT.

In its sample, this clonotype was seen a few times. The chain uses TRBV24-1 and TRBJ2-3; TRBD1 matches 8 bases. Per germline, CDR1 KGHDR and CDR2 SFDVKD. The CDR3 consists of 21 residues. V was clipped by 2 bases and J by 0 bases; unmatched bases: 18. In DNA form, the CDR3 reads TGTGCCACCAGTGATTCACTCGGGACAGGCCCCTCGAGCGGGAGCACAGATACGCAGTATTTT. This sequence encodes CATSDSLGTGPSSGSTDTQYF.

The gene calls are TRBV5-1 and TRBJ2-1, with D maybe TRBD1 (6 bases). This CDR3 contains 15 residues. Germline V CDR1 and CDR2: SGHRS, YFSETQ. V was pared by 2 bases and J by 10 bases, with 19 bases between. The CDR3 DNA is TGCGCCAGCAGCTTCGTGGGGGCACGGTTTGGGGAGCAGTTCTTC. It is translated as CASSFVGARFGEQFF.

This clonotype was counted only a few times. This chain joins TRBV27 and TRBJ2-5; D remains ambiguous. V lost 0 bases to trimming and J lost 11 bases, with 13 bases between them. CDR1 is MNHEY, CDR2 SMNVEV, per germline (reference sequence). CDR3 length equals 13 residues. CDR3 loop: CASSLSHWTEQYF. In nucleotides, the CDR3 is TGTGCCAGCAGTTTATCCCACTGGACGGAGCAGTACTTC.

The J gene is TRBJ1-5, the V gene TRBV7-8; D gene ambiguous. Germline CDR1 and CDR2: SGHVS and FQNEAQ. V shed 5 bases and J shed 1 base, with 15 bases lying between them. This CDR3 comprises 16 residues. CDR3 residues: CASSPTRGVSNQPQHF. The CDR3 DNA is TGTGCCAGCAGCCCCACGCGGGGTGTAAGCAATCAGCCCCAGCATTTT.

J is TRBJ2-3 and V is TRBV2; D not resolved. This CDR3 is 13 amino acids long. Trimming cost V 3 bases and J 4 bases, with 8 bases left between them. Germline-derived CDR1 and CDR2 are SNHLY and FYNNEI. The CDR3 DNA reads TGTGCCAGCAGTGATATAAAAGCAGATACGCAGTATTTT. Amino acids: CASSDIKADTQYF.

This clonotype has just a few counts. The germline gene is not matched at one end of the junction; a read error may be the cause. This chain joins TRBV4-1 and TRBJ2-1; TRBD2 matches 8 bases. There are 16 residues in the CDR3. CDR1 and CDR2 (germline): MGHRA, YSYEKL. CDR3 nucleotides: TGCGCCAGCAGCCCCCGGCGGGGGGCCACCTACAATAAGCAGTTCTTC. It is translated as CASSPRRGATYNKQFF.

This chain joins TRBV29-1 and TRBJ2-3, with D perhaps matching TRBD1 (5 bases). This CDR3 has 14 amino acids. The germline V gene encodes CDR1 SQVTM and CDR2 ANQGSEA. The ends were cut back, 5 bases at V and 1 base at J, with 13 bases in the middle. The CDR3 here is CSVLQDPGTDTQYF. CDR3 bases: TGCAGCGTTCTACAGGATCCAGGCACAGATACGCAGTATTTT.

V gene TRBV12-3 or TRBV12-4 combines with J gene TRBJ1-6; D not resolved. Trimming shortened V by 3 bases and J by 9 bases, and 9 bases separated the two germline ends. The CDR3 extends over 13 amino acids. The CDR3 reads CASSFFQASPLHF. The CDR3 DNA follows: TGTGCCAGCAGTTTTTTCCAGGCTTCACCCCTCCACTTT.

CDR3 bases: TGTGCCAGCAGTACAGTGTACACTGAAGCTTTCTTT. It specifies CASSTVYTEAFF. The J gene is TRBJ1-1, the V gene TRBV12-3 or TRBV12-4; D unclear. This CDR3 contains 12 residues. V was pared by 5 bases and J by 3 bases, with 7 bases between.

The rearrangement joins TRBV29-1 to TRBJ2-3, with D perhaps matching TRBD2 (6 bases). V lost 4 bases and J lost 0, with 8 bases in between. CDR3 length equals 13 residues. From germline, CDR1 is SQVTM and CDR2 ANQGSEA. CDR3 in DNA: TGCAGCGTTGCGGGGGTCAGCACAGATACGCAGTATTTT. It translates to CSVAGVSTDTQYF.

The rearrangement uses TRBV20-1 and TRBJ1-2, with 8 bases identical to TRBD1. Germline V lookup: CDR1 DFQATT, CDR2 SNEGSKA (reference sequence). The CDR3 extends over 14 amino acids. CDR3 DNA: TGCAGAGCGGCAGGGGGCGTGTCTAACTATGGCTACACCTTC. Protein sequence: CRAAGGVSNYGYTF.

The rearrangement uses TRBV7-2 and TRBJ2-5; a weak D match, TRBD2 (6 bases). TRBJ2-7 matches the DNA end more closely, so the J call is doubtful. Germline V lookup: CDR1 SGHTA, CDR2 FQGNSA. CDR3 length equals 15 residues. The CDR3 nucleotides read TGTGCCAGCAGCTTTTCGTACGGGGGATACTACGAGCAGTACTTC. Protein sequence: CASSFSYGGYYEQYF.

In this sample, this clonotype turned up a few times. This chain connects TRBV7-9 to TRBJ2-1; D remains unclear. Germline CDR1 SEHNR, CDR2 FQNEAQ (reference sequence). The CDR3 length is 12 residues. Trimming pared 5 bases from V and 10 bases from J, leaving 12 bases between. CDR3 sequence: CASSPIGREQFF. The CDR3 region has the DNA TGTGCCAGCAGCCCTATAGGCCGCGAGCAGTTCTTC.

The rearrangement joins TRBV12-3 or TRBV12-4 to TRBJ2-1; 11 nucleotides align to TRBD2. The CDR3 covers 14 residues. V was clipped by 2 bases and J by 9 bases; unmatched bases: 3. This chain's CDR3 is CASSLTLAGGEQFF. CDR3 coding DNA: TGTGCCAGCAGTTTAACGCTAGCGGGGGGTGAGCAGTTCTTC.

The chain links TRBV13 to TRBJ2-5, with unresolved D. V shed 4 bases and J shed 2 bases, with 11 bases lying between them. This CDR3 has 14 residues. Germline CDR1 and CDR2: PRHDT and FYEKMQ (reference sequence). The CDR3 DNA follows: TGTGCCAGCAGCTCCCGAAGCAATCAAGAGACCCAGTACTTC. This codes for CASSSRSNQETQYF.

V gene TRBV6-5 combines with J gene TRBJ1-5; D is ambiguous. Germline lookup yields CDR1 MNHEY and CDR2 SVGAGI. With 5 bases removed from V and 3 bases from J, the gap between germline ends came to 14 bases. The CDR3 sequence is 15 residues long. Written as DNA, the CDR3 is TGTGCCAGCAGTGCGGACGGCCGTCTCAATCAGCCCCAGCATTTT. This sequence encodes CASSADGRLNQPQHF.

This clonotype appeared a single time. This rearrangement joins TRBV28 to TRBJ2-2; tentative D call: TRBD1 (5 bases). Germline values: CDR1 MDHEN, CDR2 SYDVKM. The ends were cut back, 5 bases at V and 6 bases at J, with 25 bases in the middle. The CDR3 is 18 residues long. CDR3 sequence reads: CASSIHFQGPLNPGELFF. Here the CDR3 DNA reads TGTGCCAGCAGTATTCATTTCCAGGGTCCCTTAAATCCCGGGGAGCTGTTTTTT.

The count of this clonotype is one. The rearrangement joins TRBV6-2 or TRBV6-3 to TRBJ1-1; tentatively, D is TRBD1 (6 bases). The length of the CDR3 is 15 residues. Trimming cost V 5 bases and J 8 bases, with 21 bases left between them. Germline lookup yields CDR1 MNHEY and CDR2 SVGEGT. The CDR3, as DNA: TGTGCCAGCAGTCCTCTTTGGACAGAGAGTCAAGAAGCTTTCTTT. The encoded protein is CASSPLWTESQEAFF.

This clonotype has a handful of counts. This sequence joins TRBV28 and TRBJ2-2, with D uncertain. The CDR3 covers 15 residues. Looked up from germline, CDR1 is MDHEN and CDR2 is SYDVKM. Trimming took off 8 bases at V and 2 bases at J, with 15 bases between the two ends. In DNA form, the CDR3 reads TGTGCCAGCCGCCGATTTGGGCCTAACACCGGGGAGCTGTTTTTT. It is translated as CASRRFGPNTGELFF.